One TCR beta chain is described in this entry. Profiled with immunoSEQ multiplex PCR; TCRdb holds only in-frame clones, not every one. The sample comprises some 41,000 clones, 86% of which are singletons, and under 5.5% rests with the top ten. The record originates from a study of blood T cell repertoires in COVID-19. Study at large: There were acute and convalescent COVID-19 samples, and they came from the United States, Italy and Spain.

The V segment lost 1 base and the J segment 2 bases; nucleotides outside the gene matches: 10. This CDR3 contains 17 residues. CDR1 and CDR2 (germline): SQVTM, ANQGSEA. The sequencing input was peripheral blood. The chain uses TRBV29-1 and TRBJ2-2; 7 nucleotides line up with TRBD1. This clonotype originated in a man aged 40-50 years with active COVID-19. CDR3 nucleotides: TGCAGCGTTGAAGGCCTAGGCCGGGACAGAAACACCGGGGAGCTGTTTTTT. Protein sequence: CSVEGLGRDRNTGELFF.